These 22 T cell receptor beta chains were sequenced from one sample in a study of graft-versus-host responses after intestinal transplantation. The antigens of these receptors remain unknown. Here immunoSEQ multiplex PCR was the method, and the copy in TCRdb shows in-frame clones only, minus some. The table shows roughly 100,000 clones, with over 85% occurring only once. The source was unstimulated CD8+ T cells sorted from spleen or lymph node cells, collected before intestinal transplant. These receptors all come from a human donor who received an intestinal transplant.

The gene calls are TRBV15 and TRBJ2-7; TRBD1 matches at 12 bases. Germline trimming cut 5 bases from V and 5 bases from J; bases unmatched to any gene: 4. The germline V gene has CDR1 LNHNV and CDR2 YYDKDF (reference sequence). CDR3 size: 14 residues. This chain's CDR3 is CATSRDRGRNEQYF. The CDR3, as DNA: TGTGCCACCAGCCGGGACAGGGGGCGGAACGAGCAGTACTTC.

The genes are TRBV5-1 and TRBJ1-2, with D perhaps TRBD1 (5 bases). The length of the CDR3 is 14 residues. Germline V gene data show CDR1 as SGHRS and CDR2 as YFSETQ. V was trimmed by 0 bases and J by 0 bases, leaving 6 bases between them. Here the CDR3 DNA reads TGCGCCAGCAGCTTGGGGGGGGCTAACTATGGCTACACCTTC. Its translation: CASSLGGANYGYTF.

The rearrangement joins TRBV7-8 to TRBJ1-1; D is possibly TRBD1 (6 bases). In germline, CDR1 is SGHVS, CDR2 FQNEAQ. The V gene lost 5 bases and the J gene lost 0 bases, with 10 bases spanning the gap. The CDR3 covers 14 residues. The CDR3 nucleotides are TGTGCCAGCAGCGCACCAGGGGTGAACACTGAAGCTTTCTTT. Translating gives CASSAPGVNTEAFF. The full variable domain, with the rest looked up from reference TRBV7-8 and TRBJ1-1, is GAGVSQSPRYKVAKRGQDVALRCDPISGHVSLFWYQQALGQGPEFLTYFQNEAQLDKSGLPSDRFFAERPEGSVSTLKIQRTQQEDSAVYLCASSAPGVNTEAFFGQGTRLTVV.

The chain recombines TRBV30 with TRBJ1-2; maybe TRBD1 (6 bases). This CDR3 spans 12 amino acids. Germline-derived CDR1 and CDR2 are GTSNPN and SVGIG (reference sequence). V lost 6 bases and J lost 6, with 14 bases in between. The CDR3 here is CACYGGRDGYTF. CDR3 nucleotide sequence: TGTGCCTGCTATGGGGGGCGAGATGGCTACACCTTC.

The genes are TRBV30 and TRBJ2-1, with 8 bases identical to TRBD2. This CDR3 spans 14 amino acids. The ends lost 0 bases at V and 6 bases at J; junction bases unmatched: 4. CDR1 is GTSNPN, CDR2 SVGIG, per germline (reference sequence). The CDR3 sequence is CAWSVAGATNEQFF. CDR3 DNA sequence: TGTGCCTGGAGTGTAGCGGGGGCCACCAATGAGCAGTTCTTC. Full variable domain (remainder filled in from reference TRBV30 and TRBJ2-1): SQTIHQWPATLVQPVGSPLSLECTVEGTSNPNLYWYRQAAGRGLQLLFYSVGIGQISSEVPQNLSASRPQDRQFILSSKKLLLSDSGFYLCAWSVAGATNEQFFGPGTRLTVL.

This rearrangement joins TRBV2 to TRBJ2-5; D is uncertain. The germline V gene encodes CDR1 SNHLY and CDR2 FYNNEI. V was pared by 2 bases and J by 3 bases, with 16 bases between. This CDR3 has 16 residues. The CDR3: CASSEPIRAEKETQYF. CDR3 bases: TGTGCCAGCAGTGAACCCATTCGGGCGGAAAAAGAGACCCAGTACTTC. Filled out from reference TRBV2 and TRBJ2-5, the complete variable domain reads EPEVTQTPSHQVTQMGQEVILRCVPISNHLYFYWYRQILGQKVEFLVSFYNNEISEKSEIFDDQFSVERPDGSNFTLKIRSTKLEDSAMYFCASSEPIRAEKETQYFGPGTRLLVL.

The chain carries TRBV18 and TRBJ2-3; D is unresolved. The length of the CDR3 is 14 residues. Germline CDR1 and CDR2: KGHSH and LQKENI. The ends were cut back, 5 bases at V and 1 base at J, with 10 bases in the middle. This CDR3 is CASSVEWRTDTQYF. The CDR3 DNA reads TGTGCCAGCTCAGTCGAGTGGCGCACAGATACGCAGTATTTT.

The J gene is TRBJ1-4, the V gene TRBV7-9; D is unresolved. The CDR3 extends over 14 amino acids. Trimming left V 4 bases short and J 4 bases short, with 10 bases between. Per germline, CDR1 SEHNR and CDR2 FQNEAQ (reference sequence). This CDR3 reads CASSSERVNEKLFF. The CDR3, as DNA: TGTGCCAGCAGCTCCGAGAGGGTTAATGAAAAACTGTTTTTT. The full variable domain, its missing parts supplied by reference TRBV7-9 and TRBJ1-4, is DTGVSQNPRHKITKRGQNVTFRCDPISEHNRLYWYRQTLGQGPEFLTYFQNEAQLEKSRLLSDRFSAERPKGSFSTLEIQRTEQGDSAMYLCASSSERVNEKLFFGSGTQLSVL.

This clone was detected a few times. V gene TRBV10-2 combines with J gene TRBJ2-7, with a weak D call TRBD1 (6 bases). Germline V gives CDR1 WSHSY, CDR2 SAAADI. The CDR3 is made up of 12 amino acids. Trimming took 8 bases from V and 2 from J, leaving 10 bases between them. The CDR3 DNA sequence: TGCGCCAGCGGGGGCGGTACCTACGAGCAGTACTTC. Translated: CASGGGTYEQYF.

The V call is TRBV12-5, the J call TRBJ2-5, with a weak D call TRBD1 (6 bases). Judging by the DNA end, TRBJ2-7 fits better; the J call may be wrong. CDR1 and CDR2 from the germline V gene are LGHNT and FRNRAP. There are 16 residues in the CDR3. The CDR3 nucleotides are TGTGCTAGTGGACCCCCCATCCAGGGGTCGACCTACGAGCAGTACTTC. Protein sequence: CASGPPIQGSTYEQYF.

The CDR3 loop reads CAARGVGEQFF. The CDR3 coding sequence is TGTGCCGCCCGGGGGGTAGGTGAGCAGTTCTTC. The rearrangement links TRBV6-1 to TRBJ2-1; TRBD2 matches 7 bases. The CDR3 consists of 11 residues. The V segment lost 11 bases and the J segment 9 bases; nucleotides outside the gene matches: 7. Germline loops: CDR1 MNHNS, CDR2 SASEGT.

The chain recombines TRBV6-1 with TRBJ1-1, with 8 nucleotides matching TRBD1. V lost 4 bases to trimming and J lost 4 bases; unmatched junction nucleotides: 14. Germline assignment: CDR1 MNHNS and CDR2 SASEGT. This CDR3 contains 17 residues. CDR3 sequence (DNA): TGTGCCAGCAGTGGGTCCGGGCTGACGGACAGGGCCACTGAAGCTTTCTTT. Amino acid sequence: CASSGSGLTDRATEAFF.

V is TRBV2 and J is TRBJ1-2; perhaps TRBD1 as D (5 bases). V was cut by 3 bases and J by 4 bases, with 12 bases left in between. CDR3 length equals 14 residues. Germline values: CDR1 SNHLY, CDR2 FYNNEI. In DNA form, the CDR3 reads TGTGCCAGCAGTGATGGGGGGAGGGTCTATGGCTACACCTTC. It is translated as CASSDGGRVYGYTF.

The genes are TRBV11-3 and TRBJ2-1; no firm D call. CDR1 and CDR2 from the germline V gene are SGHNT and YENEEA. V was shortened by 5 bases and J by 3 bases, with 11 bases between the two germline ends. The CDR3 is 14 amino acids. The CDR3 nucleotides are TGTGCCAGCAGCGGCTCACAAGACTACAATGAGCAGTTCTTC. Its protein is CASSGSQDYNEQFF.

In this sample, this clone turned up a few times. The V call is TRBV7-3, the J call TRBJ2-7, with TRBD2 matching over 10 bases. The V gene end was trimmed by 5 bases and the J gene end by 1 base; junction bases not matched to a gene: 8. The germline CDR1 and CDR2 sequences are SGHTA and FQGTGA. CDR3 length equals 16 residues. The CDR3 loop reads CASSGGASGGSYEQYF. As DNA, the CDR3 is TGTGCCAGCAGCGGAGGGGCTAGCGGGGGATCCTACGAGCAGTACTTC.

V and J are TRBV27 and TRBJ2-5, with D possibly being TRBD1 (7 bases). Between the trimmed V and J ends, which lost 1 base and 2 bases, there was a span of 14 bases. CDR1 and CDR2 from the germline V gene are MNHEY and SMNVEV (reference sequence). The CDR3 has 16 amino acids. CDR3 bases: TGTGCCAGCAGTTTATGGACTACAGGGGAGCAAGAGACCCAGTACTTC. It encodes CASSLWTTGEQETQYF.

This clone was picked up a small number of times. The rearrangement joins TRBV6-1 to TRBJ1-4; unclear D gene. V lost 6 bases to trimming and J lost 3 bases, with 8 bases between them. This CDR3 has 13 residues. Germline V CDR1 and CDR2: MNHNS, SASEGT. Written as DNA, the CDR3 is TGTGCCAGCAGAGGATTGTCTAATGAAAAACTGTTTTTT. This codes for CASRGLSNEKLFF.

The rearrangement uses TRBV6-1 and TRBJ1-1; 8 nucleotides agree with TRBD1. The CDR3 contains 14 residues. V dropped 6 bases and J dropped 5; count of bases not matched to a gene: 8. Germline V lookup: CDR1 MNHNS, CDR2 SASEGT. CDR3 amino acids: CASSQGALGTEAFF. The CDR3 region has the DNA TGTGCCAGCAGCCAGGGGGCGCTTGGGACTGAAGCTTTCTTT.

The CDR3 is CASSTTTEAFF. The CDR3 nucleotides read TGTGCCAGCAGTACGACCACTGAAGCTTTCTTT. The chain employs TRBV28 and TRBJ1-1, with D uncertain. Per the germline V gene, CDR1 is MDHEN and CDR2 is SYDVKM. V gave up 5 bases and J gave up 4 bases, with 5 bases separating them. The CDR3 is 11 residues long. Using reference TRBV28 and TRBJ1-1 for the parts outside the CDR3, the full variable domain is DVKVTQSSRYLVKRTGEKVFLECVQDMDHENMFWYRQDPGLGLRLIYFSYDVKMKEKGDIPEGYSVSREKKERFSLILESASTNQTSMYLCASSTTTEAFFGQGTRLTVV.

The chain employs TRBV19 and TRBJ1-1; no firm D call. The V end lost 4 bases, the J end lost 7 bases, and 10 bases lay between the germline ends. In germline, CDR1 is LNHDA, CDR2 SQIVND (reference sequence). The CDR3 runs 12 residues. The CDR3 here is CASSRTALEAFF. The CDR3 coding sequence is TGTGCCAGTAGTAGGACGGCGCTTGAAGCTTTCTTT.

The J gene is TRBJ1-1, the V gene TRBV4-1, with D tentatively TRBD1 (6 bases). Trimming left V 1 base short and J 4 bases short, with 16 bases between. Germline CDR1 MGHRA, CDR2 YSYEKL. This CDR3 contains 16 residues. The CDR3 DNA reads as TGCGCCAGCAGCCAAGTAGGGGGGCGCCTGGGCACTGAAGCTTTCTTT. Protein product: CASSQVGGRLGTEAFF.

This sequence joins TRBV19 and TRBJ1-5, with TRBD1 matching 8 bases. This CDR3 has 14 residues. CDR1 and CDR2 (germline): LNHDA, SQIVND (reference sequence). V was pared by 5 bases and J by 4 bases, with 4 bases of the junction left unmatched. CDR3 nucleotide sequence: TGTGCCAGTAGTTTCCAGGGGGCAAATCAGCCCCAGCATTTT. Its translation: CASSFQGANQPQHF.